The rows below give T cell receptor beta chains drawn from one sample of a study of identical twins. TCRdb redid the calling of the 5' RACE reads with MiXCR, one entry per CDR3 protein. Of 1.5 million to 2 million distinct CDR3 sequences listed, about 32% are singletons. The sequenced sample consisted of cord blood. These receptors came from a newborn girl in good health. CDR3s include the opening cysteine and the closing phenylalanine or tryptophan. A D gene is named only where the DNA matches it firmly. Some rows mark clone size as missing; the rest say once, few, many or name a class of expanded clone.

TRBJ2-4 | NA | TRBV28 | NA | CASSPSPERYYGQYF | TGTGCCAGCAGTCCCTCGCCAGAGCGGTACTACGGGCAGTACTTC
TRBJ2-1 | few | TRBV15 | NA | CATSRDGRFSYNEQFF | TGTGCCACCAGCAGGGACGGACGGTTTTCCTACAATGAGCAGTTCTTC
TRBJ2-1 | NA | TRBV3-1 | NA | CASSTSPTSYNEQFF | TGTGCCAGCAGTACTTCCCCGACTTCTTACAATGAGCAGTTCTTC
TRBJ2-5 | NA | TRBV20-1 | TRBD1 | CSARKGAEETQYF | TGCAGTGCTAGAAAGGGGGCGGAAGAGACCCAGTACTTC
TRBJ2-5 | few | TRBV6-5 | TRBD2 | CASSYSTPGTREQYF | TGTGCCAGCAGTTACTCAACCCCCGGGACGCGGGAGCAGTACTTC
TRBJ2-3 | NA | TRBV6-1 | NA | CAGSAHSTDTQYF | TGTGCCGGCAGTGCACATAGCACAGATACGCAGTATTTT
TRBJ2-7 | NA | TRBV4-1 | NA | CASSQEWPSYEHYF | TGCGCCAGCAGCCAAGAATGGCCTTCCTACGAGCACTACTTC
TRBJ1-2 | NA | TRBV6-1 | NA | CASSVTGRDKSYTF | TGTGCCAGCAGTGTGACGGGACGGGACAAGAGCTACACCTTC
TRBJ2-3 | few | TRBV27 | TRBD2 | CASSLSSGGGDTQYF | TGTGCCAGCAGTTTATCTAGCGGGGGAGGAGATACGCAGTATTTT
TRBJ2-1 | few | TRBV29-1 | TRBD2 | CSVSSGSYNEQFF | TGCAGCGTTTCTAGCGGCTCCTACAATGAGCAGTTCTTC
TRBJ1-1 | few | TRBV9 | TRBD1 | CASSVRGQMNTEAFF | TGTGCCAGCAGCGTCAGGGGGCAGATGAACACTGAAGCTTTCTTT
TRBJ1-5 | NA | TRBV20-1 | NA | CSARDKQGLSNQPQHF | TGCAGTGCTAGAGATAAGCAGGGGTTGAGCAATCAGCCCCAGCATTTT
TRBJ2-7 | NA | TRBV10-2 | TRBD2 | CASSRSGGAPYEQYF | TGCGCCAGCAGCCGTAGCGGGGGCGCTCCCTACGAGCAGTACTTC
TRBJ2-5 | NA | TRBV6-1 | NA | CASSGIWGMQETQYF | TGTGCCAGCAGTGGAATATGGGGAATGCAAGAGACCCAGTACTTC
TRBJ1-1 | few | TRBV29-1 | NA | CSVGITEAFF | TGCAGCGTAGGGATCACTGAAGCTTTCTTT
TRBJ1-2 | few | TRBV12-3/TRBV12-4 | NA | CASTQGLNYGYTF | TGTGCCAGCACCCAGGGACTTAACTATGGCTACACCTTC
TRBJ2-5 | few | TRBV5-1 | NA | CASSLDSLRPETQYF | TGCGCCAGCAGCTTGGATTCCCTAAGGCCAGAGACCCAGTACTTC
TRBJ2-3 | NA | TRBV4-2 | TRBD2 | CASSLRIAGDWSDTQYF | TGTGCCAGCAGCCTCCGAATAGCGGGAGACTGGTCAGATACGCAGTATTTT
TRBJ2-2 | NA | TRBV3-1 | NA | CASSQTVRTGELFF | TGTGCCAGCAGCCAAACGGTTCGTACCGGGGAGCTGTTTTTT
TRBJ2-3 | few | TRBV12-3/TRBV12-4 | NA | CASRRDLGADTQYF | TGTGCCAGCCGGAGGGACCTTGGGGCAGATACGCAGTATTTT
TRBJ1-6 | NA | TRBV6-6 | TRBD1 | CASMGQGASTLHF | TGTGCCAGCATGGGACAGGGGGCGAGTACCCTCCACTTT
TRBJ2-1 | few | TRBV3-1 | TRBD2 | CASSQEETSVPNEQFF | TGTGCCAGCAGCCAAGAAGAGACTAGCGTGCCCAATGAGCAGTTCTTC
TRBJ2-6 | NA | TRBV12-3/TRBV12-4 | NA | CASAKRTNVLTF | TGTGCCAGCGCAAAGAGGACCAACGTCCTGACTTTC
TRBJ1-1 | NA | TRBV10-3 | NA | CAISESGPLNTEAFF | TGTGCCATCAGTGAGTCGGGCCCGCTGAACACTGAAGCTTTCTTT
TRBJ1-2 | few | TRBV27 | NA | CASSLFDSSGYTF | TGTGCCAGCAGTTTATTTGACAGCTCTGGCTACACCTTC
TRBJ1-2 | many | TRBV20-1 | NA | CSATRDYGYTF | TGCAGTGCTACCAGGGACTATGGCTACACCTTC
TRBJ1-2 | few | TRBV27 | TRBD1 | CATAWWGQGQISGGYTF | TGTGCCACAGCATGGTGGGGACAGGGTCAAATCTCGGGTGGCTACACCTTC
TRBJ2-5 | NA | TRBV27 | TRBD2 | CASGSGTYNEQYF | TGTGCCAGCGGTAGCGGGACCTACAATGAGCAGTACTTC
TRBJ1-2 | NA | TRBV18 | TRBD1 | CASSPKTPTGGGGYTF | TGTGCCAGCTCACCGAAAACCCCTACAGGGGGAGGAGGCTACACCTTC
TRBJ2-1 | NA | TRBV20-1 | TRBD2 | CSARSGLAGVYNEQFF | TGCAGTGCTAGATCCGGACTAGCGGGAGTTTACAATGAGCAGTTCTTC
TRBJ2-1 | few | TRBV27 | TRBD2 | CASSLLGLAGEGNEQFF | TGTGCCAGCAGTTTACTGGGACTAGCGGGAGAAGGCAATGAGCAGTTCTTC
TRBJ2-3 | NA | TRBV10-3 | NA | CAISSRTAGDTQYF | TGTGCCATCAGTTCCCGGACTGCGGGAGATACGCAGTATTTT
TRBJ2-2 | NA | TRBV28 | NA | CASSLNTGAGELFF | TGTGCCAGCAGTTTAAACACAGGCGCCGGGGAGCTGTTTTTT
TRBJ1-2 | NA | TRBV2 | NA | CASGDGPYGYTF | TGTGCCAGTGGGGACGGGCCATATGGCTACACCTTC
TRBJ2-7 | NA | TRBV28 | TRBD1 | CASKVQGAGEQYF | TGTGCCAGCAAGGTACAGGGGGCGGGAGAGCAGTACTTC
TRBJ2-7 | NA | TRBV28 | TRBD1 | CASRSERQGNYNEQYF | TGTGCCAGCAGGTCCGAACGACAGGGCAACTACAATGAGCAGTACTTC
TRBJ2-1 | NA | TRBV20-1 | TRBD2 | CSARDFLAGGATLYNEQFF | TGCAGTGCTAGAGATTTCCTAGCGGGAGGGGCCACCCTTTACAATGAGCAGTTCTTC
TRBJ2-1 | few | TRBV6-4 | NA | CASSDSNLSRAPYNEQFF | TGTGCCAGCAGTGACTCGAATCTTTCGAGGGCCCCCTACAATGAGCAGTTCTTC
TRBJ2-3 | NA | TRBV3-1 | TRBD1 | CASSQRDRGADTQYF | TGTGCCAGCAGCCAACGGGACAGGGGGGCAGATACGCAGTATTTT
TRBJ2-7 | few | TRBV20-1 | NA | CSASSLETSSYEQYF | TGCAGTGCTAGTTCCTTGGAGACTAGCTCCTACGAGCAGTACTTC
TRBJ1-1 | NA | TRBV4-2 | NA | CASSQGLMGTEAFF | TGTGCCAGCAGCCAAGGACTCATGGGCACTGAAGCTTTCTTT
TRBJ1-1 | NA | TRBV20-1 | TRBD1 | CSARGVGTVPRLNTEAFF | TGCAGTGCTAGAGGAGTAGGGACAGTCCCCCGACTGAACACTGAAGCTTTCTTT
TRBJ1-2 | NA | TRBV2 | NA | CASSEGAGYTF | TGTGCCAGCAGTGAAGGTGCTGGCTACACCTTC
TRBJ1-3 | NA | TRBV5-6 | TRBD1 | CASSLDGTVDGNTIYF | TGTGCCAGCAGCTTGGATGGGACAGTGGATGGAAACACCATATATTTT
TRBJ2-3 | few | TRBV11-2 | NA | CASSLDLTGTRPSTDTQYF | TGTGCCAGCAGCTTAGATCTAACGGGGACTCGTCCAAGCACAGATACGCAGTATTTT
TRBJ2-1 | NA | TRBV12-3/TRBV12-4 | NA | CASSLRAVGSNEQFF | TGTGCCAGCAGTTTGAGGGCAGTCGGGAGCAATGAGCAGTTCTTC
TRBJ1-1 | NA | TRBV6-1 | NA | CASSEYLTEAFF | TGTGCCAGCAGTGAATATCTAACTGAAGCTTTCTTT
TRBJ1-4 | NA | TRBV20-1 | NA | CSARSYSGTVNEKLFF | TGCAGTGCTAGGTCCTACTCCGGGACCGTTAATGAAAAACTGTTTTTT
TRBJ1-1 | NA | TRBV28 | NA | CASSRIGAKAFF | TGTGCCAGCAGTAGAATCGGGGCTAAAGCTTTCTTT
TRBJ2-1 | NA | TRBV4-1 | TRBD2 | CASSQGLVYNEQFF | TGCGCCAGCAGCCAGGGACTAGTGTACAATGAGCAGTTCTTC
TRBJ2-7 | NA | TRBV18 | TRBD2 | CASSATSLYEQYF | TGTGCCAGCTCAGCGACTAGCCTCTACGAGCAGTACTTC
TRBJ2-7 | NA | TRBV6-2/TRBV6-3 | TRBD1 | CASSYSGQGSSYEQYF | TGTGCCAGCAGTTACTCCGGACAGGGGAGCTCCTACGAGCAGTACTTC
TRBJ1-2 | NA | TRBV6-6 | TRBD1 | CASSYTGGAGYGYTF | TGTGCCAGCAGTTATACAGGGGGCGCGGGCTATGGCTACACCTTC
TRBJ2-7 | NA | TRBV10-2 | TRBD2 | CASSETIRRGVSEEQYF | TGCGCCAGCAGTGAGACGATTAGGCGGGGGGTGAGCGAAGAGCAGTACTTC
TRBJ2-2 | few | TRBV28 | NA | CASSPGIIGELFF | TGTGCCAGCAGTCCGGGGATTATCGGGGAGCTGTTTTTT
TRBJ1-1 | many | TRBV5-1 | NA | CASSFANTEAFF | TGCGCCAGCAGCTTTGCGAACACTGAAGCTTTCTTT
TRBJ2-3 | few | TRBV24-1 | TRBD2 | CATSAGLAVSDTQYF | TGTGCCACCAGTGCTGGGCTAGCGGTCTCAGATACGCAGTATTTT